A selection of T cell receptor beta chains follows, all from one sample in a study of cytomegalovirus exposure and HLA in healthy donors. The data were produced by immunoSEQ multiplex PCR, yet TCRdb's version contains in-frame clones alone and is incomplete. This sample yields under 150,000 clones, of which around 76% are seen a single time; 3.5% to 4% belongs to the top ten. Sequencing was performed on PBMCs. These receptors all come from a man aged 18-30 years in good health and CMV-seronegative. Each CDR3 is given with its conserved first and last residue. Fields, in order: clone size, D gene, J gene, V gene, CDR3 DNA, CDR3 protein. D genes are given only for firm matches. The size entry is marked missing in some rows and otherwise reads once, few, many or a size class.

size: NA
D: NA
J: TRBJ1-2
V: TRBV5-6
DNA: TGTGCCAGCAGGAGTCGGGGGGCGGGCTATGGCTACACCTTC
CDR3: CASRSRGAGYGYTF

size: NA
D: TRBD1
J: TRBJ2-2
V: TRBV5-4
DNA: TGTGCCAGCGGCCCGGGACAGGGGGCAACCGGGGAGCTGTTTTTT
CDR3: CASGPGQGATGELFF

size: NA
D: NA
J: TRBJ2-2
V: TRBV7-9
DNA: TGTGCCAGCAGGAAAGGGGGGGGAAGCGGCACCGGGGAGCTGTTTTTT
CDR3: CASRKGGGSGTGELFF

size: NA
D: NA
J: TRBJ2-1
V: TRBV27
DNA: TGTGCCAGCAGCATCGCGGGAATTTTCTACAATGAGCAGTTCTTC
CDR3: CASSIAGIFYNEQFF

size: NA
D: TRBD1
J: TRBJ2-7
V: TRBV30
DNA: TGTGCCTCCGTACAGGGGTCCTACGAGCAGTACTTC
CDR3: CASVQGSYEQYF

size: NA
D: NA
J: TRBJ2-1
V: TRBV4-2
DNA: TGTGCCAGCAGCCAAGATATGGGAGGTGAGCAGTTCTTC
CDR3: CASSQDMGGEQFF

size: NA
D: TRBD2
J: TRBJ2-4
V: TRBV27
DNA: TGTGCCTCCCACCCCACGGGGGGGGTGGTCAAAAACATTCAGTACTTC
CDR3: CASHPTGGVVKNIQYF

size: NA
D: NA
J: TRBJ1-1
V: TRBV7-9
DNA: TGTGCCAGCAGCTTACAGATCATCCGGGATCGGACTGAAGCTTTCTTT
CDR3: CASSLQIIRDRTEAFF

size: few
D: TRBD1
J: TRBJ2-7
V: TRBV30
DNA: TGTGCCTGGAGCCGACAGGGCCGTGGCTCCTACGAGCAGTACTTC
CDR3: CAWSRQGRGSYEQYF

size: NA
D: TRBD2
J: TRBJ2-5
V: TRBV5-8
DNA: TGTGCCAGCAGCTTTGAGACCCTAGCGGGAGGGGGTGAGCAGTACTTC
CDR3: CASSFETLAGGGEQYF

size: NA
D: NA
J: TRBJ2-1
V: TRBV11-2
DNA: TGTGCCAGCGATAACAGGTTTATCGATGGCGATGAGCAGTTCTTC
CDR3: CASDNRFIDGDEQFF

size: once
D: TRBD2
J: TRBJ2-5
V: TRBV7-6
DNA: TGTGCCAGCAGCTCCCGCGAGGCAGCGGGAGCGCCGGAGACCCAGTACTTC
CDR3: CASSSREAAGAPETQYF

size: few
D: NA
J: TRBJ2-2
V: TRBV19
DNA: TGTGCCAGTAAGGTCGGGGAACGGGGCACCGGGGAGCTGTTTTTT
CDR3: CASKVGERGTGELFF

size: NA
D: TRBD1
J: TRBJ1-2
V: TRBV7-3
DNA: TGTGCCAGCAGCTTAGATAACAGGGGTGAGAATGGCTACACCTTC
CDR3: CASSLDNRGENGYTF

size: NA
D: TRBD2
J: TRBJ2-2
V: TRBV6-1
DNA: TGTGCCAGCAGGGTACTAGCGGCGAACACCGGGGAGCTGTTTTTT
CDR3: CASRVLAANTGELFF

size: NA
D: TRBD1
J: TRBJ1-1
V: TRBV10-2
DNA: TGCGCCAGCATCCCGACAGGGAACCCTGAAGCTTTCTTT
CDR3: CASIPTGNPEAFF

size: NA
D: NA
J: TRBJ2-7
V: TRBV4-1
DNA: TGCGCCAGCAGCCATCTAGCGCCAACCTACGAGCAGTACTTC
CDR3: CASSHLAPTYEQYF

size: few
D: NA
J: TRBJ2-3
V: TRBV6-6
DNA: TGTGCCAGCAGTTACGCGAGCGGGGATACGCAGTATTTT
CDR3: CASSYASGDTQYF

size: few
D: TRBD2
J: TRBJ2-5
V: TRBV10-3
DNA: TGTGCCATCAGATCGGGACTAGCGGACGAGTACCAAGAGACCCAGTACTTC
CDR3: CAIRSGLADEYQETQYF

size: NA
D: TRBD1
J: TRBJ2-7
V: TRBV5-1
DNA: TGCGCCAGCAGCTTGGGCGGGACAGGGAACAACGAGCAGTACTTC
CDR3: CASSLGGTGNNEQYF

size: NA
D: NA
J: TRBJ2-5
V: TRBV7-3
DNA: TGTGCCAGCAGCCAGGCGGGCCAGGGGGAGACCCAGTACTTC
CDR3: CASSQAGQGETQYF

size: NA
D: NA
J: TRBJ1-5
V: TRBV5-1
DNA: TGCGCCAGCAGCTTTGGCGCCGCCGGGGGGAATCAGCCCCAGCATTTT
CDR3: CASSFGAAGGNQPQHF

size: few
D: TRBD1
J: TRBJ2-7
V: TRBV6-5
DNA: TGTGCCAGCAGTTATCAACAGGGGGCGTCGGGCGAGCAGTACTTC
CDR3: CASSYQQGASGEQYF

size: NA
D: NA
J: TRBJ1-2
V: TRBV7-9
DNA: TGTGCCAGCAGCTTAGGAGGGGGGGATGATGGCTACACCTTC
CDR3: CASSLGGGDDGYTF

size: NA
D: NA
J: TRBJ1-4
V: TRBV7-5
DNA: TGTGCCAGAAGCTTTTCCGGGGCCGCAAGGGGGGAAAAACTGTTTTTT
CDR3: CARSFSGAARGEKLFF

size: NA
D: NA
J: TRBJ2-7
V: TRBV28
DNA: TGTGCCAGCAGTTTATACAGTCTTTACGAGCAGTACTTC
CDR3: CASSLYSLYEQYF

size: NA
D: TRBD2
J: TRBJ2-7
V: TRBV5-4
DNA: TGTGCCAGCAGCTTACCTAGCGGGAGCTACGAGCAGTACTTC
CDR3: CASSLPSGSYEQYF

size: once
D: NA
J: TRBJ2-5
V: TRBV6-5
DNA: TGTGCCAGCAGTTATATTAGGGCGGGGAGAGAGACCCAGTACTTC
CDR3: CASSYIRAGRETQYF

size: NA
D: NA
J: TRBJ2-3
V: TRBV5-1
DNA: TGCGCCAGCAGCTTGGGCGCGGGGTGGGATACGCAGTATTTT
CDR3: CASSLGAGWDTQYF

size: few
D: NA
J: TRBJ2-6
V: TRBV5-6
DNA: TGTGCCAGCAGCTTGGGGGGCGGTGGCGGGGCCAACGTCCTGACTTTC
CDR3: CASSLGGGGGANVLTF

size: few
D: TRBD1
J: TRBJ1-5
V: TRBV2
DNA: TGTGCCAGCAGCCGGACAGGGGGCAATCAGCCCCAGCATTTT
CDR3: CASSRTGGNQPQHF

size: few
D: TRBD1
J: TRBJ2-7
V: TRBV28
DNA: TGTGCCGTCTCCTGGACAGGGAACTACGAGCAGTACTTC
CDR3: CAVSWTGNYEQYF

size: few
D: TRBD2
J: TRBJ2-3
V: TRBV4-2
DNA: TGTGCCAGCAGCCAAGCGGGAGGGCCCACAGATACGCAGTATTTT
CDR3: CASSQAGGPTDTQYF